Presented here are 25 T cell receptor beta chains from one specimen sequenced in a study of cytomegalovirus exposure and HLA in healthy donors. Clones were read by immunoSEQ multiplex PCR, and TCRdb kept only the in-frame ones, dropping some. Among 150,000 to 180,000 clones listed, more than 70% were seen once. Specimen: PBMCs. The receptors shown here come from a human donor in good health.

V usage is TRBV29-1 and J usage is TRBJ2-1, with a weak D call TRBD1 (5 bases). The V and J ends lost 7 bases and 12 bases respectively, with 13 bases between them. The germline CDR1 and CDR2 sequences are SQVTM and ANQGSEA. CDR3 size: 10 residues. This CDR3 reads CSDGWTPQFF. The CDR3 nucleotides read TGCAGCGACGGGTGGACACCGCAGTTCTTC.

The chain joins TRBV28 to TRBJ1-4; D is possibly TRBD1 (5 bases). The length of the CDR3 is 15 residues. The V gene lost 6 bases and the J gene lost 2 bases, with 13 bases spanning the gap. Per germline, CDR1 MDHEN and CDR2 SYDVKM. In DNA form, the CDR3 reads TGTGCCAGCAGAAGGTGGGGCGGCACTAATGAAAAACTGTTTTTT. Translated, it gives CASRRWGGTNEKLFF.

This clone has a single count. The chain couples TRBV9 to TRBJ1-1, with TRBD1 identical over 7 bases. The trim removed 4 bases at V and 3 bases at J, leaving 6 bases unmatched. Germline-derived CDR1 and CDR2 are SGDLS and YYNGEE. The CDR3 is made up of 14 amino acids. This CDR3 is CASSFSTGDTEAFF. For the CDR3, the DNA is TGTGCCAGCAGCTTCTCTACAGGGGACACTGAAGCTTTCTTT.

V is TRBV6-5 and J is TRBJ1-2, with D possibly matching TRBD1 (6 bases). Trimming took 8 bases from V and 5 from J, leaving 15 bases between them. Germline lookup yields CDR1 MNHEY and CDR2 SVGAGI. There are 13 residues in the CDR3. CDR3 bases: TGTGCCAGCGCCAGAGGGGACAAGTATGGCTACACCTTC. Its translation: CASARGDKYGYTF.

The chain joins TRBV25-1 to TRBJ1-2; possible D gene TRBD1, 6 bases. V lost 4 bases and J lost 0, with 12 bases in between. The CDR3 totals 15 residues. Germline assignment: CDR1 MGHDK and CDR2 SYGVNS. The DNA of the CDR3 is TGTGCCAGCAGTGGGCCCTCAGGGGCTAACTATGGCTACACCTTC. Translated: CASSGPSGANYGYTF.

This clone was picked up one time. CDR3 nucleotide sequence: TGTGCCAGCAGTCCAAGTTGGGCTAGCGGGAGACAAGGCACAGATACGCAGTATTTT. As protein: CASSPSWASGRQGTDTQYF. V and J are TRBV27 and TRBJ2-3, with TRBD2 matching 10 bases. V lost 5 bases, J lost 1 base, and 15 bases stayed unmatched. CDR1 and CDR2 (germline): MNHEY, SMNVEV (reference sequence). The CDR3 totals 19 residues.

CDR3 DNA sequence: TGTGCCAGCAGCTTAGTAGGAGGAGCGTCTCAGCCCCAGCATTTT. Translated: CASSLVGGASQPQHF. V is TRBV7-2 and J is TRBJ1-5, with D unresolved. Between the trimmed V and J ends, which lost 1 base and 6 bases, there was a span of 13 bases. Germline V gene sequence: CDR1 SGHTA, CDR2 FQGNSA. The CDR3 is made up of 15 amino acids.

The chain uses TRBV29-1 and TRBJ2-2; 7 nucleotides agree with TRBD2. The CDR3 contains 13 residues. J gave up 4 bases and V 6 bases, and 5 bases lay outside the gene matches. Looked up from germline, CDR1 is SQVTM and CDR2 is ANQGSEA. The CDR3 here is CSVRPGGTGELFF. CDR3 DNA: TGCAGCGTGAGGCCGGGGGGCACCGGGGAGCTGTTTTTT.

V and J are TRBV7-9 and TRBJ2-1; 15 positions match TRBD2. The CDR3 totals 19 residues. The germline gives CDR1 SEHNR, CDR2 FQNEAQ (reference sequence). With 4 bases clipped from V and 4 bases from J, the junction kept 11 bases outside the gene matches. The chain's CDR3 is CASSSPGLAGGRGYNEQFF. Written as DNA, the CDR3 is TGTGCCAGCAGCTCTCCGGGACTAGCGGGGGGCCGGGGATACAATGAGCAGTTCTTC.

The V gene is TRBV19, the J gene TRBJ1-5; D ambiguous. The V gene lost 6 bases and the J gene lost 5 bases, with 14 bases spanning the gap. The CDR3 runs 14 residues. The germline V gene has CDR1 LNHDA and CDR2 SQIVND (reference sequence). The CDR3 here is CASSPDPAYQPQHF. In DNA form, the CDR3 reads TGTGCCAGTAGCCCTGATCCCGCGTATCAGCCCCAGCATTTT.

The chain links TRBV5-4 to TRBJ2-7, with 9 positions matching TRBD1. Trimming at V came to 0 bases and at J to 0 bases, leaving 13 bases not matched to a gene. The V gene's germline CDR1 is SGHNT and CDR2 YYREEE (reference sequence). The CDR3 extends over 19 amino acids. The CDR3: CASSLAARRGQGNSYEQYF. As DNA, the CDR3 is TGTGCCAGCAGCTTGGCCGCGCGTCGGGGACAGGGTAACTCCTACGAGCAGTACTTC.

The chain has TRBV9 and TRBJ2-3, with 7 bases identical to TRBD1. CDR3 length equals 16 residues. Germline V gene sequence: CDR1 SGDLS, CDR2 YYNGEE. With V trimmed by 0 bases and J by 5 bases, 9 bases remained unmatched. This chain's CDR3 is CASSVGWDSNGDTQYF. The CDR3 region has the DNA TGTGCCAGCAGCGTAGGGTGGGACAGCAACGGAGATACGCAGTATTTT.

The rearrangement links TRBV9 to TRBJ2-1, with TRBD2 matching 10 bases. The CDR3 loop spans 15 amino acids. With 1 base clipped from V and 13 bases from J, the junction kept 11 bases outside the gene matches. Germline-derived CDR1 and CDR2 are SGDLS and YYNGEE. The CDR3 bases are TGTGCCAGCAGCGTAAGGAGTCTAGCGGGAGTCGGACAGTTCTTC. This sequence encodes CASSVRSLAGVGQFF.

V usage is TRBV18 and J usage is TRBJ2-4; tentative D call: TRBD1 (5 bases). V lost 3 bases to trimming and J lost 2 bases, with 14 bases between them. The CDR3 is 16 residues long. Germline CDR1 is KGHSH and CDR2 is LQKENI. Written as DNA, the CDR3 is TGTGCCAGCTCACCGAGTGTGCGACAGCCCAAAAACATTCAGTACTTC. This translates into CASSPSVRQPKNIQYF.

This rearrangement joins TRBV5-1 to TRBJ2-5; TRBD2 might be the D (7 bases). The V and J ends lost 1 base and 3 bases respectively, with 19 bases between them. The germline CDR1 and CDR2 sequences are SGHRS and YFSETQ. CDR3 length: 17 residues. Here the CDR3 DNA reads TGCGCCAGCAGCTTGCGCTATGGGGGGGGCCGGGAAGAGACCCAGTACTTC. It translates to CASSLRYGGGREETQYF.

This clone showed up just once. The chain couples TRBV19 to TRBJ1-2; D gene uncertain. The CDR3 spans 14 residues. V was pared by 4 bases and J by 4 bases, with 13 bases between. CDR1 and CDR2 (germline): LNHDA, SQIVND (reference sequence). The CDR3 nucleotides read TGTGCCAGTAGTACCGAGAGATTGTCCTATGGCTACACCTTC. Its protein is CASSTERLSYGYTF.

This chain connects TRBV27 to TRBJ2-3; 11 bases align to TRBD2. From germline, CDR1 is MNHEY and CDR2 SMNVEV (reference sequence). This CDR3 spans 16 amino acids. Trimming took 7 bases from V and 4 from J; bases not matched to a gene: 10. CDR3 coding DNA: TGTGCCAGCACCCCTAGCGGGAGGAGGGGGTCAGATACGCAGTATTTT. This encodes CASTPSGRRGSDTQYF.

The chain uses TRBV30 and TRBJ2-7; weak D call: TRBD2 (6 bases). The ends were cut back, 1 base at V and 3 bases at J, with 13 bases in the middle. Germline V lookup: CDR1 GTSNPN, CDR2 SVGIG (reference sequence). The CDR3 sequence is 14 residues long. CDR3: CAWSEDRLVYEQYF. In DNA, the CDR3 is TGTGCCTGGAGTGAAGATCGACTAGTCTACGAGCAGTACTTC.

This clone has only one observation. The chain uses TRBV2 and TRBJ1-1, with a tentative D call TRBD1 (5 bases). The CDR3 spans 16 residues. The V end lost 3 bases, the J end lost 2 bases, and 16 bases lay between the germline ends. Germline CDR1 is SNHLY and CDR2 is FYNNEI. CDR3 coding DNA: TGTGCCAGCAGTGACGCTGCGGGGAGGGGAAACACTGAAGCTTTCTTT. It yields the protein CASSDAAGRGNTEAFF.

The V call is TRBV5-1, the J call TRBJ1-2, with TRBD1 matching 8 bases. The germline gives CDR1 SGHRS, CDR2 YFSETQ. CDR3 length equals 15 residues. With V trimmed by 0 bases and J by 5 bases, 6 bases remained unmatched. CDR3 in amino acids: CASSLGTGTTYGYTF. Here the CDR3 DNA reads TGCGCCAGCAGCTTGGGGACAGGGACGACATATGGCTACACCTTC.

The CDR3 DNA reads as TGTGCCAGCAGTCGGACTTTTAGCTCCTACAATGAGCAGTTCTTC. Protein: CASSRTFSSYNEQFF. This chain connects TRBV2 to TRBJ2-1, with D maybe TRBD2 (5 bases). This CDR3 has 15 residues. Trimming removed 5 bases at V and 0 bases at J, with 11 bases between. Germline V CDR1 and CDR2: SNHLY, FYNNEI.

CDR3 DNA: TGTGCCAGCAGTTCTTCAGGGTATCCTAGCACAGATACGCAGTATTTT. Translation gives CASSSSGYPSTDTQYF. V is TRBV2 and J is TRBJ2-3; perhaps TRBD1 as D (5 bases). Between the trimmed V and J ends, which lost 5 bases and 0 bases, there was a span of 15 bases. The germline V gene has CDR1 SNHLY and CDR2 FYNNEI. This CDR3 has 16 amino acids.

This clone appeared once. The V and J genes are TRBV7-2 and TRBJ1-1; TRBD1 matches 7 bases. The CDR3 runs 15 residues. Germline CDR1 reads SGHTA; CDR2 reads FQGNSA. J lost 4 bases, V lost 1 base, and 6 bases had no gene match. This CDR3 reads CASSLGRGLGTEAFF. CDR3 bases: TGTGCCAGCAGCTTAGGAAGGGGGCTTGGCACTGAAGCTTTCTTT.

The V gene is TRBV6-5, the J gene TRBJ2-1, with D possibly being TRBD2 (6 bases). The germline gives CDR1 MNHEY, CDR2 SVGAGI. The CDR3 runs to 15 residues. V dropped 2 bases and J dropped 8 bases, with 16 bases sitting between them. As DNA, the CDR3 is TGTGCCAGCAGTTACGCTTTCGGGAGCTTCTATGAGCAGTTCTTC. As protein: CASSYAFGSFYEQFF.

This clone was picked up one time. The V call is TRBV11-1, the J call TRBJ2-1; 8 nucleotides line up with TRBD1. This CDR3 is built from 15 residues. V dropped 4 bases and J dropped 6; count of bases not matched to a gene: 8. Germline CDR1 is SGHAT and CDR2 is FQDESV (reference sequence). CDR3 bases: TGTGCCAGCAGCTCACCGGGACAGGTCCTCAATGAGCAGTTCTTC. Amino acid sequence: CASSSPGQVLNEQFF.